This passage covers 14 T cell receptor beta chains from one sample sequenced in a study of siplizumab effects on memory and regulatory T cells. This table comes from immunoSEQ multiplex PCR, and its TCRdb copy is limited to in-frame clones, with some not included. The data contain 110,000 or so clones, roughly 94% of them singletons. The source material was Tregs sorted from blood. Source of these receptors: a human donor in good health.

The chain links TRBV19 to TRBJ1-5; 12 bases are a match to TRBD1. This CDR3 is built from 17 residues. Germline V gives CDR1 LNHDA, CDR2 SQIVND (reference sequence). V lost 6 bases, J lost 3 bases, and 9 bases stayed unmatched. CDR3 in amino acids: CASSPLGQGAFNQPQHF. CDR3 bases: TGTGCCAGTAGCCCTTTGGGACAGGGGGCATTCAATCAGCCCCAGCATTTT.

V and J are TRBV29-1 and TRBJ2-3; 8 bases align to TRBD2. The V gene end was trimmed by 4 bases and the J gene end by 8 bases; junction bases not matched to a gene: 11. The CDR3 loop spans 14 amino acids. Germline V lookup: CDR1 SQVTM, CDR2 ANQGSEA. CDR3 protein: CSVVYGAAGGTQYF. The CDR3 nucleotides are TGCAGCGTTGTCTACGGCGCCGCGGGAGGTACGCAGTATTTT.

The rearrangement uses TRBV27 and TRBJ2-7, with D possibly called TRBD1 or TRBD2 (5 bases each). CDR1 and CDR2 from the germline V gene are MNHEY and SMNVEV (reference sequence). Trimming removed 2 bases at V and 2 bases at J, with 13 bases between. The CDR3 runs 15 residues. The CDR3 DNA follows: TGTGCCAGCAGTTTACGCACGCTGGGACCCTACGAGCAGTACTTC. Protein product: CASSLRTLGPYEQYF.

This chain joins TRBV27 and TRBJ2-3, with D maybe TRBD2 (6 bases). CDR1 is MNHEY and CDR2 is SMNVEV in the germline V gene (reference sequence). This CDR3 region has 16 residues. V was shortened by 5 bases and J by 6 bases, with 21 bases between the two germline ends. CDR3 sequence reads: CASSSRLAVSSDTQYF. The CDR3 DNA reads as TGTGCCAGCAGTAGCCGCTTAGCGGTCTCCAGTGATACGCAGTATTTT.

The chain links TRBV18 to TRBJ1-2; no reliable D call. The V and J ends lost 2 bases and 8 bases respectively, with 21 bases between them. Per the germline V gene, CDR1 is KGHSH and CDR2 is LQKENI. The length of the CDR3 is 16 residues. The CDR3 is CASSPDNGEVGHGYTF. CDR3 nucleotides: TGTGCCAGCTCACCAGACAATGGGGAGGTCGGTCACGGCTACACCTTC.

For the CDR3, the DNA is TGTGCCTGGGGGCAGACGTTCGCTGGGGAGCTGTTTTTT. Translating gives CAWGQTFAGELFF. The V and J genes are TRBV30 and TRBJ1-3; D is unresolved. The last part of the DNA fits TRBJ2-2 better; the J call may be wrong. The length of the CDR3 is 13 residues. The germline V gene encodes CDR1 GTSNPN and CDR2 SVGIG (reference sequence).

V gene TRBV6-6 combines with J gene TRBJ1-1; D is unclear. From germline, CDR1 is MNHNY and CDR2 SVGAGI (reference sequence). V was trimmed by 6 bases and J by 1 base, leaving 9 bases between them. This CDR3 has 13 residues. For the CDR3, the DNA is TGTGCCAGCAGAGCGCCAGAGAACACTGAAGCTTTCTTT. Translated, it gives CASRAPENTEAFF.

V is TRBV15 and J is TRBJ2-3, with 7 nucleotides matching TRBD2. J gave up 0 bases and V 1 base, and 4 bases lay outside the gene matches. This CDR3 is built from 16 residues. The germline gives CDR1 LNHNV, CDR2 YYDKDF (reference sequence). The CDR3 reads CATSRAGLPSTDTQYF. The CDR3 bases are TGTGCCACCAGCAGAGCGGGACTACCTAGCACAGATACGCAGTATTTT.

The chain recombines TRBV4-2 with TRBJ1-1; D is unresolved. The V gene's germline CDR1 is LGHNA and CDR2 YNFKEQ. The CDR3 covers 14 residues. Trimming pared 3 bases from V and 5 bases from J, leaving 13 bases between. CDR3: CASSHPYGGTEAFF. The CDR3 region has the DNA TGTGCCAGCAGCCACCCATATGGCGGGACTGAAGCTTTCTTT.

The chain couples TRBV5-1 to TRBJ2-5; weak D call: TRBD2 (6 bases). The J call is doubtful: the DNA matches TRBJ2-7 better. There are 14 residues in the CDR3. CDR1 is SGHRS and CDR2 is YFSETQ in the germline V gene. This CDR3 is CASSSGGDIYEQYF. Written as DNA, the CDR3 is TGCGCCAGCAGCTCCGGCGGGGATATCTACGAGCAGTACTTC.

This rearrangement joins TRBV7-6 to TRBJ2-7; TRBD2 matches at 10 bases. The junction had 8 bases not matched to a gene; V was cut back by 4 bases and J by 2 bases. Germline V gene lookup returns CDR1 SGHVS and CDR2 FNYEAQ. The CDR3 has 16 amino acids. The CDR3 nucleotides read TGTGCCAGCAGCTCCATCCCTAGCGGGAGTACCTACGAGCAGTACTTC. Protein: CASSSIPSGSTYEQYF.

This clone was counted once. V gene TRBV5-4 combines with J gene TRBJ2-3, with 8 positions matching TRBD1. The CDR3 covers 18 residues. With V trimmed by 0 bases and J by 3 bases, 12 bases remained unmatched. Germline V lookup: CDR1 SGHNT, CDR2 YYREEE (reference sequence). The CDR3 coding sequence is TGTGCCAGCAGCTTGGGAGGTCGCGCGGGACAGGCGACAGATACGCAGTATTTT. It yields the protein CASSLGGRAGQATDTQYF.

This clone was seen a few times. The rearrangement links TRBV7-8 to TRBJ1-5; D is undetermined. Germline assignment: CDR1 SGHVS and CDR2 FQNEAQ. V lost 6 bases, J lost 1 base, and 13 bases lay in between. The CDR3 has 15 amino acids. CDR3 protein: CASRESLQSNQPQHF. As DNA, the CDR3 is TGTGCCAGCAGAGAGTCTCTTCAGAGCAATCAGCCCCAGCATTTT.

V is TRBV5-1 and J is TRBJ2-7; D could derive from TRBD1 or TRBD2 (5 bases each). CDR1 and CDR2 from the germline V gene are SGHRS and YFSETQ. V was clipped by 0 bases and J by 5 bases, with 12 bases between them. CDR3 length: 14 amino acids. Here the CDR3 DNA reads TGCGCCAGCAGCTTGGAGAGGGGCGTCGACGAGCAGTACTTC. Protein product: CASSLERGVDEQYF.